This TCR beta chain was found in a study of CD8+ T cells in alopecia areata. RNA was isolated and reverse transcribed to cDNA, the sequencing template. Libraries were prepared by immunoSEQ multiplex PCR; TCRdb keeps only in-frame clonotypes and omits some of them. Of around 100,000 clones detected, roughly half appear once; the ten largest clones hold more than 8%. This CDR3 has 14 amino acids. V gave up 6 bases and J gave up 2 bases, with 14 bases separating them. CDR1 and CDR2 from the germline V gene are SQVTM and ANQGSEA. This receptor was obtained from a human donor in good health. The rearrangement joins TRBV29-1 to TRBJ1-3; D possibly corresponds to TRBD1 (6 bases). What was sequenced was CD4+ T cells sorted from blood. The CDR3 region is CSVGNREPGNTIYF. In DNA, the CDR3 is TGCAGCGTCGGCAACAGGGAACCTGGAAACACCATATATTTT.